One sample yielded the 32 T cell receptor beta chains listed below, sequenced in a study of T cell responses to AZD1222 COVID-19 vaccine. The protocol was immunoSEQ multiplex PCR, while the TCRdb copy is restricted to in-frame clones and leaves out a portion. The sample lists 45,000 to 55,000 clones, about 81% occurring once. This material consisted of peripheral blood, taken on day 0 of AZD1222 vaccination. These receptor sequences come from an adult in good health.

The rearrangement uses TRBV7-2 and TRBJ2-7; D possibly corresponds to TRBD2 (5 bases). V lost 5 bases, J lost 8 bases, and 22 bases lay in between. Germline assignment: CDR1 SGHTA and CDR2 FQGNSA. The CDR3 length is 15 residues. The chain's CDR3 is CASSPGLRGLTKQYF. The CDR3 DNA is TGTGCCAGCAGCCCGGGATTGCGAGGCCTTACGAAGCAGTACTTC.

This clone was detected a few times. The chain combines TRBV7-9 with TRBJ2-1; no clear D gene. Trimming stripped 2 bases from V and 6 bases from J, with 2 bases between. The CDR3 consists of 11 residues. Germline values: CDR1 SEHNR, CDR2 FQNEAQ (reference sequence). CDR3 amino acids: CASSLINEQFF. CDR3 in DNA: TGTGCCAGCAGCTTAATCAATGAGCAGTTCTTC.

CDR3 sequence reads: CASSWTDPTNEKLFF. In DNA, the CDR3 is TGTGCCAGCAGCTGGACGGATCCAACTAATGAAAAACTGTTTTTT. The rearrangement links TRBV6-6 to TRBJ1-4, with D hard to call. From germline, CDR1 is MNHNY and CDR2 SVGAGI (reference sequence). The germline V and J ends were trimmed by 6 bases and 0 bases, with 11 bases remaining between them. CDR3 length: 15 residues.

CDR3 sequence reads: CAWSVGLAVTIYEQYF. Written as DNA, the CDR3 is TGTGCCTGGAGTGTGGGTCTAGCGGTTACCATCTACGAGCAGTACTTC. The gene calls are TRBV30 and TRBJ2-7, with 7 nucleotides matching TRBD2. The V and J ends lost 0 bases and 3 bases, in that order; junction bases with no gene match: 11. The CDR3 is 16 amino acids. Germline CDR1 and CDR2: GTSNPN and SVGIG (reference sequence).

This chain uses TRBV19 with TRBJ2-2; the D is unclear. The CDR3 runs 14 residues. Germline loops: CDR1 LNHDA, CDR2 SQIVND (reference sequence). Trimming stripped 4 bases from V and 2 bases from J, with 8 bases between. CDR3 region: CASSSSINTGELFF. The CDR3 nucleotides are TGTGCCAGTAGTAGCTCAATAAACACCGGGGAGCTGTTTTTT.

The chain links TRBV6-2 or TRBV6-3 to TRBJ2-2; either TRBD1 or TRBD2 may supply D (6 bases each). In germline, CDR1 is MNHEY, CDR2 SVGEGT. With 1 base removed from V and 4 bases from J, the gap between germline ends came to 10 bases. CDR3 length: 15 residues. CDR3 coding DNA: TGTGCCAGCAGTTACTGGGGGGCTGGCACCGGGGAGCTGTTTTTT. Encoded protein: CASSYWGAGTGELFF.

The CDR3 is CASILSGGNQPQHF. Written as DNA, the CDR3 is TGTGCCAGCATCCTTAGTGGGGGCAATCAGCCCCAGCATTTT. The chain couples TRBV28 to TRBJ1-5; D uncertain. Germline values: CDR1 MDHEN, CDR2 SYDVKM. This CDR3 is built from 14 residues. Trimming left V 7 bases short and J 2 bases short, with 12 bases between.

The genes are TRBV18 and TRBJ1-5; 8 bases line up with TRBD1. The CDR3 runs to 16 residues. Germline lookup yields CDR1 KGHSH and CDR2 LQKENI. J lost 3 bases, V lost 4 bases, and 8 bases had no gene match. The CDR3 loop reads CASSRAGQGANQPQHF. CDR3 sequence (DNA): TGTGCCAGCTCACGAGCAGGGCAGGGGGCCAATCAGCCCCAGCATTTT.

The CDR3 protein is CASSLADYEQYF. The CDR3 coding sequence is TGTGCCAGCAGCTTAGCGGACTACGAGCAGTACTTC. The V call is TRBV7-9, the J call TRBJ2-7; D gene uncertain. Trimming shortened V by 0 bases and J by 3 bases, and 3 bases separated the two germline ends. The CDR3 is made up of 12 amino acids. Germline V gene sequence: CDR1 SEHNR, CDR2 FQNEAQ (reference sequence).

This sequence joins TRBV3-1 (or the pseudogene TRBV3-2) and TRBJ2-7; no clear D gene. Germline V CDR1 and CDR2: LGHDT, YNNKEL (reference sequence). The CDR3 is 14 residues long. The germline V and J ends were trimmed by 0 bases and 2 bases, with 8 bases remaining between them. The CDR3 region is CASSQEKGPYEQYF. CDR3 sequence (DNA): TGTGCCAGCAGCCAAGAGAAGGGTCCCTACGAGCAGTACTTC.

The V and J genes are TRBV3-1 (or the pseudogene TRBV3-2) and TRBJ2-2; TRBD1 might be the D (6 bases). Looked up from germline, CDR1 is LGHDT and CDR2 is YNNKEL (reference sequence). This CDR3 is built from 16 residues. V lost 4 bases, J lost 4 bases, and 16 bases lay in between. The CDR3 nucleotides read TGTGCCAGCAGCCCGCAAGGGACAATTAGCACCGGGGAGCTGTTTTTT. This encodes CASSPQGTISTGELFF.

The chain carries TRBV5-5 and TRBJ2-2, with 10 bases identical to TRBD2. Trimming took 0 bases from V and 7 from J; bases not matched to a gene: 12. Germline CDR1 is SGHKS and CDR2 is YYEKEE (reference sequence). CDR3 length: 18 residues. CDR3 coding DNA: TGTGCCAGCAGCTTGGAGGTTCCAGCGGGGGGGCTCCACGGGGAGCTGTTTTTT. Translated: CASSLEVPAGGLHGELFF. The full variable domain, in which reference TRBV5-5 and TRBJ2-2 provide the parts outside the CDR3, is DAGVTQSPTHLIKTRGQQVTLRCSPISGHKSVSWYQQVLGQGPQFIFQYYEKEERGRGNFPDRFSARQFPNYSSELNVNALLLGDSALYLCASSLEVPAGGLHGELFFGEGSRLTVL.

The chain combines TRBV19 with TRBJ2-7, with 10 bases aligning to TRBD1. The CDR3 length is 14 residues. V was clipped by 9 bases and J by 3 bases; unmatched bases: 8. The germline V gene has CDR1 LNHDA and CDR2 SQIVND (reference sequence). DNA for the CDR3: TGTGCCAGCAGCCGGGACAGGGGTATCTACGAGCAGTACTTC. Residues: CASSRDRGIYEQYF.

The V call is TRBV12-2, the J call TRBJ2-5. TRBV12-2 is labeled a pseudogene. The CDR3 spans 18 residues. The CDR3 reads CASRSTQTPGASKGTQYF. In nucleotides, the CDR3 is TGTGCAAGTCGCTCAACACAGACTCCAGGTGCTTCGAAGGGGACCCAGTACTTC.

The CDR3 DNA follows: TGTGCCAGCAGTTTAGGGTCTAGGTATGGCTACACCTTC. Translation gives CASSLGSRYGYTF. This chain joins TRBV27 and TRBJ1-2; D not certain. V lost 2 bases and J lost 5, with 9 bases in between. Germline V lookup: CDR1 MNHEY, CDR2 SMNVEV (reference sequence). This CDR3 has 13 amino acids.

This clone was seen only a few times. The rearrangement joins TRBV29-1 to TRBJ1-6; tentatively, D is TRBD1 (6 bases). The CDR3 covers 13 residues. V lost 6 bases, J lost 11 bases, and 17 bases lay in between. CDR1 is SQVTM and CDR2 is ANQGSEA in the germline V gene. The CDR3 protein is CSVSGGGLAPLHF. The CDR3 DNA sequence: TGCAGCGTCTCGGGGGGGGGCTTAGCACCCCTCCACTTT. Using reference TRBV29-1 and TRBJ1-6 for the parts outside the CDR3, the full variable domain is SAVISQKPSRDICQRGTSLTIQCQVDSQVTMMFWYRQQPGQSLTLIATANQGSEATYESGFVIDKFPISRPNLTFSTLTVSNMSPEDSSIYLCSVSGGGLAPLHFGNGTRLTVT.

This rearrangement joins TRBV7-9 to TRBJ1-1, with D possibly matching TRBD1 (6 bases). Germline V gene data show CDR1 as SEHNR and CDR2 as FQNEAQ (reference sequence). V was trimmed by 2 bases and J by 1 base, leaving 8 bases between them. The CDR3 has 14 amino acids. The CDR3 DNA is TGTGCCAGCAGCTTAACAGGGAGGAACACTGAAGCTTTCTTT. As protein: CASSLTGRNTEAFF.

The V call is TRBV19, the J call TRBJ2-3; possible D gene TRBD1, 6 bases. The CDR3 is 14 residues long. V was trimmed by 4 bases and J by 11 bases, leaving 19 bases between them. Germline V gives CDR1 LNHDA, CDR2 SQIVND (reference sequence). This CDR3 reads CASSTNPQGRGQYF. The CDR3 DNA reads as TGTGCCAGTAGTACAAACCCACAGGGCCGAGGGCAGTATTTT.

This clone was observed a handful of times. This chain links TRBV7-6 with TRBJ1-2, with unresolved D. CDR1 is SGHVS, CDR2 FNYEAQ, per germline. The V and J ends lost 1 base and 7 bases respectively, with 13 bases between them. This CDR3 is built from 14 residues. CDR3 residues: CASSLEADAGGYTF. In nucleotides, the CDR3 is TGTGCCAGCAGCTTAGAGGCAGACGCGGGTGGCTACACCTTC. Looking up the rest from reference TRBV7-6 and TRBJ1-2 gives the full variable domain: GAGVSQSPRYKVTKRGQDVALRCDPISGHVSLYWYRQALGQGPEFLTYFNYEAQQDKSGLPNDRFSAERPEGSISTLTIQRTEQRDSAMYRCASSLEADAGGYTFGSGTRLTVV.

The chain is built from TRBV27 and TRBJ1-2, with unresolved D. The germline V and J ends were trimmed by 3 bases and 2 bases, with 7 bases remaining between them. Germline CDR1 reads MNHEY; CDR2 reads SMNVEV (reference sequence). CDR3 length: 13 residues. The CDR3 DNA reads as TGTGCCAGCAGTTTGGGGAAGAACTATGGCTACACCTTC. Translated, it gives CASSLGKNYGYTF.

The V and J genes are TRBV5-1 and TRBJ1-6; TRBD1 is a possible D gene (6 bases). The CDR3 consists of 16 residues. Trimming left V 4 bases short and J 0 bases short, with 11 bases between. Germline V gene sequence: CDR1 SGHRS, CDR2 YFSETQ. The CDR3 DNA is TGCGCCAGCAGCCGTGACAGGCCCTCCTATAATTCACCCCTCCACTTT. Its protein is CASSRDRPSYNSPLHF.

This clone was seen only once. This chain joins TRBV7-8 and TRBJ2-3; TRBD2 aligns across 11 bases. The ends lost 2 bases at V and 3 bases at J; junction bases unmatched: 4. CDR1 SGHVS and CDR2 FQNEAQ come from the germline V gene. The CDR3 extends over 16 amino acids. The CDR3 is CASSLLASGGTDTQYF. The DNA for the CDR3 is TGTGCCAGCAGCTTACTTGCTAGCGGGGGGACAGATACGCAGTATTTT. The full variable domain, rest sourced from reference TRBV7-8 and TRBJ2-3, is GAGVSQSPRYKVAKRGQDVALRCDPISGHVSLFWYQQALGQGPEFLTYFQNEAQLDKSGLPSDRFFAERPEGSVSTLKIQRTQQEDSAVYLCASSLLASGGTDTQYFGPGTRLTVL.

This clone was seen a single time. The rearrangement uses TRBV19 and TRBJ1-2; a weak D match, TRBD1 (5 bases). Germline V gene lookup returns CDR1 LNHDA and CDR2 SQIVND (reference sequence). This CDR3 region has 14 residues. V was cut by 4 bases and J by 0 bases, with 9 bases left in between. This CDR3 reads CASSTRTPNYGYTF. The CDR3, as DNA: TGTGCCAGTAGTACGCGGACACCTAACTATGGCTACACCTTC.

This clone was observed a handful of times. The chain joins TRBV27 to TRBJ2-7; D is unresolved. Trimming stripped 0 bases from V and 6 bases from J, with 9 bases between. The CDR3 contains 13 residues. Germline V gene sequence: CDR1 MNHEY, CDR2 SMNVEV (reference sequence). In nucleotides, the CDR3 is TGTGCCAGCAGTTTATCGTGGGGAACCGAGCAGTACTTC. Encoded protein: CASSLSWGTEQYF.

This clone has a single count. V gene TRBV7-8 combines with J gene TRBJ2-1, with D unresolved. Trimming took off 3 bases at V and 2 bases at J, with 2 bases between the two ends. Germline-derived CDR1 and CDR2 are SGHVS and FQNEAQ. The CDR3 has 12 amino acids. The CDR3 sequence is CASSLTYNEQFF. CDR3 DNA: TGTGCCAGCAGCTTGACCTACAATGAGCAGTTCTTC.

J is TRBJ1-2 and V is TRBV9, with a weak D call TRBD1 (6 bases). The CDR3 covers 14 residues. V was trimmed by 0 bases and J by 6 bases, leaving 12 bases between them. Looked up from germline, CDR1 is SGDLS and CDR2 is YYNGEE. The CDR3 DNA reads TGTGCCAGCAGCGTAGCTGCACAGGGACATGGCTACACCTTC. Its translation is CASSVAAQGHGYTF.

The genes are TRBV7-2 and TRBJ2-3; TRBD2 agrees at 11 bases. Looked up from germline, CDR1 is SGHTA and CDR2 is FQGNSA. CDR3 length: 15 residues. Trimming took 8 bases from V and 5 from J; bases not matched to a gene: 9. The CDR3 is CASASSGGPRDTQYF. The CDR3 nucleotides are TGTGCCAGCGCGTCTAGCGGGGGGCCCCGAGATACGCAGTATTTT.

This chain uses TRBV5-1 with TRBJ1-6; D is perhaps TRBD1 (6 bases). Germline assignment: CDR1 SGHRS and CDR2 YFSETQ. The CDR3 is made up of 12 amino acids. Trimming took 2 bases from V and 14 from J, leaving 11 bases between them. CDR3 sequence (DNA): TGCGCCAGCAGCTTACAGGGAGACTCCCTCCACTTT. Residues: CASSLQGDSLHF.

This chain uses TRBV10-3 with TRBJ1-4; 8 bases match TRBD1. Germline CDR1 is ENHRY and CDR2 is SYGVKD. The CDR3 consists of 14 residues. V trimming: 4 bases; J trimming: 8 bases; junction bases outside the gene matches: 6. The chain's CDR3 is CAISVLTGEEKLFF. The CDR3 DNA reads TGTGCCATCAGTGTTTTGACAGGGGAAGAAAAACTGTTTTTT.

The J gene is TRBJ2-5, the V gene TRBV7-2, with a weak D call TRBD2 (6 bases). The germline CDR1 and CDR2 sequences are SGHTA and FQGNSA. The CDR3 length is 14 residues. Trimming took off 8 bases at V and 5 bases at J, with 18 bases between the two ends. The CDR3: CASGSWRVGETQYF. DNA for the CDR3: TGTGCCAGCGGGAGCTGGAGGGTAGGGGAGACCCAGTACTTC. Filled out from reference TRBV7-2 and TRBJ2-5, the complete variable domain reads GAGVSQSPSNKVTEKGKDVELRCDPISGHTALYWYRQSLGQGLEFLIYFQGNSAPDKSGLPSDRFSAERTGGSVSTLTIQRTQQEDSAVYLCASGSWRVGETQYFGPGTRLLVL.

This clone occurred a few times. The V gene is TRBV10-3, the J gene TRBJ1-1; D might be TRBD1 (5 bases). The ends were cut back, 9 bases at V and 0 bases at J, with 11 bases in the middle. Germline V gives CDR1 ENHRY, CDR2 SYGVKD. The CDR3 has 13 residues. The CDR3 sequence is CAIERQLNTEAFF. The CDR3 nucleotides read TGTGCCATAGAGCGACAGTTGAACACTGAAGCTTTCTTT.

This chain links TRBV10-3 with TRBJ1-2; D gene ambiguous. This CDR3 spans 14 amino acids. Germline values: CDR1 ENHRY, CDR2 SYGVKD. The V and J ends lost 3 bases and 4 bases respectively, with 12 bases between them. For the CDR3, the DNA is TGTGCCATCAGTGAAGGTCCTTTGACCTATGGCTACACCTTC. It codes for CAISEGPLTYGYTF.